The 26 T cell receptor beta chains in this list originate from one sample, sequenced in a study of T-cell reconstitution after alpha-beta-depleted transplantation in children. Unique molecular identifiers were used in preparing the TCRbeta library. A single record per CDR3 protein comes from TCRdb applying MiXCR to the PCR reads. The sample holds approximately 230,000 distinct CDR3 sequences; roughly 25% are singletons and the top ten take roughly 2.5%. Here the sequenced sample was PBMCs, taken before TCRalphabeta/CD19-depleted stem cell transplant. These TCRs come from a girl aged 2-10 years with Fanconi anemia, due to receive a stem cell transplant.

V gene TRBV28 combines with J gene TRBJ2-7; a possible D gene is TRBD2 (5 bases). Trimming left V 6 bases short and J 6 bases short, with 21 bases between. The CDR3 is 15 amino acids. CDR1 is MDHEN, CDR2 SYDVKM, per germline. CDR3 DNA sequence: TGTGCCAGCAGAAAACCGCAAACTGCACGGGGCGAGCAGTACTTC. Translated: CASRKPQTARGEQYF.

The chain has TRBV2 and TRBJ2-5; D might be TRBD1 (7 bases). V lost 6 bases to trimming and J lost 2 bases, with 13 bases between them. The CDR3 is 14 residues long. Germline loops: CDR1 SNHLY, CDR2 FYNNEI. The CDR3 loop reads CASSRGALQETQYF. In DNA form, the CDR3 reads TGTGCCAGCAGCAGGGGGGCTCTACAAGAGACCCAGTACTTC.

This sequence joins TRBV7-8 and TRBJ2-3; D tentatively fits TRBD1 or TRBD2 (5 bases each). The CDR3 has 15 amino acids. The V end was cut by 1 base, the J end by 2 bases, with 10 bases between. Germline-derived CDR1 and CDR2 are SGHVS and FQNEAQ. CDR3 amino acids: CASSLGDGFTDTQYF. The CDR3 bases are TGTGCCAGCAGCTTAGGGGACGGATTCACAGATACGCAGTATTTT.

This clonotype came up a few times. The gene calls are TRBV20-1 and TRBJ2-3, with D hard to call. CDR1 and CDR2 from the germline V gene are DFQATT and SNEGSKA (reference sequence). Trimming left V 0 bases short and J 5 bases short, with 12 bases between. The CDR3 loop spans 14 amino acids. Here the CDR3 reads CSARDRSTGDTQYF. CDR3 nucleotides: TGCAGTGCTAGAGATCGGTCCACTGGAGATACGCAGTATTTT.

This clonotype was seen repeatedly, ten times or more. The chain links TRBV29-1 to TRBJ2-7; TRBD1 matches at 7 bases. The J segment lost 6 bases and the V segment lost 1 base, leaving 6 bases of the junction unmatched. CDR1 is SQVTM, CDR2 ANQGSEA, per germline. This CDR3 region has 13 residues. The CDR3 loop is CSVEGRGSFEQYF. In nucleotides, the CDR3 is TGCAGCGTTGAAGGCAGGGGGTCGTTCGAGCAGTACTTC.

This clonotype was detected ten times or more. J is TRBJ2-1 and V is TRBV29-1, with D possibly being TRBD2 (5 bases). In germline, CDR1 is SQVTM, CDR2 ANQGSEA. Trimming left V 6 bases short and J 13 bases short, with 13 bases between. This CDR3 is built from 10 residues. The CDR3 sequence: CSVRLAAQFF. The CDR3 DNA is TGCAGCGTGCGTCTAGCTGCTCAGTTCTTC.

V gene TRBV20-1 combines with J gene TRBJ2-7; possibly TRBD1 for D (6 bases). Germline V gives CDR1 DFQATT, CDR2 SNEGSKA (reference sequence). V lost 4 bases to trimming and J lost 3 bases, with 13 bases between them. The CDR3 runs 13 residues. The CDR3 loop reads CSAIGSGVYEQYF. The DNA for the CDR3 is TGCAGTGCTATAGGTTCAGGGGTCTACGAGCAGTACTTC.

This clonotype occurred many times. This sequence joins TRBV20-1 and TRBJ2-1; possibly TRBD1 for D (6 bases). The CDR3 is made up of 12 amino acids. The germline V gene has CDR1 DFQATT and CDR2 SNEGSKA (reference sequence). This chain's CDR3 is CLLWDTYNEQFF. The CDR3 DNA reads as TGCCTGCTATGGGACACCTACAATGAGCAGTTCTTC.

The chain employs TRBV20-1 and TRBJ2-3; TRBD2 matches 12 bases. Losses at the gene ends were 4 bases for V and 6 bases for J; bases not matched to a gene: 8. Germline values: CDR1 DFQATT, CDR2 SNEGSKA (reference sequence). The CDR3 extends over 15 amino acids. The DNA for the CDR3 is TGCAGTGCTATTATACTAGCGGGGGGTTCGGATACGCAGTATTTT. Translating it yields CSAIILAGGSDTQYF.

This clonotype has just a few counts. The chain links TRBV25-1 to TRBJ2-7; maybe TRBD2 (6 bases). CDR3 length equals 17 residues. V shed 2 bases and J shed 2 bases, with 19 bases lying between them. In germline, CDR1 is MGHDK, CDR2 SYGVNS. The CDR3 loop reads CASSEGMAGLIPYEQYF. Here the CDR3 DNA reads TGTGCCAGCAGTGAAGGCATGGCAGGACTAATACCCTACGAGCAGTACTTC.

There are many counts of this clonotype. J is TRBJ2-6 and V is TRBV12-3 or TRBV12-4, with 8 bases lining up with TRBD1. The junction had 13 bases not matched to a gene; V was cut back by 6 bases and J by 3 bases. The CDR3 covers 18 residues. The CDR3 here is CASSQGGDRILGANVLTF. Written as DNA, the CDR3 is TGTGCCAGCAGCCAAGGAGGGGACAGGATCCTTGGGGCCAACGTCCTGACTTTC.

V gene TRBV28 combines with J gene TRBJ1-3, with D maybe TRBD1 (6 bases). This CDR3 spans 13 amino acids. The V and J ends lost 6 bases and 6 bases respectively, with 12 bases between them. Germline loops: CDR1 MDHEN, CDR2 SYDVKM. CDR3 sequence reads: CASSRDITNTIYF. CDR3 sequence (DNA): TGTGCCAGCAGCCGGGACATCACAAACACCATATATTTT.

The table lists this clonotype with many counts. The chain carries TRBV12-3 or TRBV12-4 and TRBJ2-5; D possibly corresponds to TRBD1 (6 bases). The CDR3 is 16 residues long. V was pared by 5 bases and J by 1 base, with 17 bases between. CDR3 sequence (DNA): TGTGCCAGCAGTGCTTGGGGACACCCTTCCCAAGAGACCCAGTACTTC. Its translation: CASSAWGHPSQETQYF.

The gene calls are TRBV29-1 and TRBJ2-2; 7 nucleotides line up with TRBD1. This CDR3 is 14 amino acids long. The germline gives CDR1 SQVTM, CDR2 ANQGSEA. Germline trimming cut 3 bases from V and 3 bases from J; bases unmatched to any gene: 4. CDR3 region: CSVDWDRDTGELFF. In DNA form, the CDR3 reads TGCAGCGTTGATTGGGACAGAGACACCGGGGAGCTGTTTTTT.

This clonotype was detected many times. The V and J genes are TRBV12-3 or TRBV12-4 and TRBJ2-1, with 9 bases fitting TRBD2. This CDR3 is 12 amino acids long. The junction had 9 bases not matched to a gene; V was cut back by 6 bases and J by 15 bases. The CDR3 region is CASRAPGLAAFF. CDR3 nucleotides: TGTGCCAGCAGAGCCCCGGGACTAGCTGCGTTCTTC.

At least ten counts were recorded for this clonotype. V gene TRBV5-1 combines with J gene TRBJ1-1; no clear D gene. Looked up from germline, CDR1 is SGHRS and CDR2 is YFSETQ. V was trimmed by 5 bases and J by 4 bases, leaving 12 bases between them. The CDR3 loop spans 13 amino acids. In DNA, the CDR3 is TGCGCCAGCAGTCAGAGGACGTTCACTGAAGCTTTCTTT. Protein product: CASSQRTFTEAFF.

This clonotype was seen only a few times. The chain uses TRBV28 and TRBJ1-2; D is ambiguous. The CDR3 totals 13 residues. The germline V gene has CDR1 MDHEN and CDR2 SYDVKM. Deletions cut 4 bases from V and 6 bases from J, with 12 bases between. For the CDR3, the DNA is TGTGCCAGCAGTTCCTACTCACCCGATGGCTACACCTTC. Translating gives CASSSYSPDGYTF.

This clonotype showed up many times. At one end, the junction sequence differs from germline, possibly due to a read error. The chain couples TRBV24-1 to TRBJ2-2; 9 bases match TRBD1. The CDR3 is made up of 15 amino acids. Germline V gene data show CDR1 as KGHDR and CDR2 as SFDVKD. The CDR3 region has the DNA TGTGCCACCAGTGGCGGGACAGGGAACGCCGGGGAGCTGTTTTTT. Amino acids: CATSGGTGNAGELFF.

This clonotype was picked up many times. The chain recombines TRBV20-1 with TRBJ1-2; 7 bases match TRBD1. This CDR3 has 12 residues. Germline V CDR1 and CDR2: DFQATT, SNEGSKA (reference sequence). The trim removed 4 bases at V and 4 bases at J, leaving 3 bases unmatched. For the CDR3, the DNA is TGCAGTGCTACTCGGACAGGCTATGGCTACACCTTC. Translated: CSATRTGYGYTF.

Turning to this clonotype: A much larger clone is a single base away; this may be a read error. Here the CDR3 omits its conserved ending phenylalanine or tryptophan, so a read error is the likely source. This rearrangement joins TRBV30 to TRBJ1-1; no clear D gene. Per the germline V gene, CDR1 is GTSNPN and CDR2 is SVGIG (reference sequence). The CDR3 runs 12 residues. The V end was cut by 0 bases, the J end by 10 bases, with 12 bases between. CDR3 loop: CAWSVKVPGAFC. DNA of the CDR3: TGTGCCTGGAGTGTAAAAGTCCCGGGAGCTTTCTGT.

The chain uses TRBV20-1 and TRBJ2-7; 9 bases line up with TRBD1. The V and J ends lost 6 bases and 4 bases, in that order; junction bases with no gene match: 13. CDR3 size: 15 residues. Germline V CDR1 and CDR2: DFQATT, SNEGSKA (reference sequence). The CDR3 spells CSAGWMGQGFYEQYF. Here the CDR3 DNA reads TGCAGTGCCGGGTGGATGGGACAGGGTTTTTACGAGCAGTACTTC.

This clonotype was counted a few times. This chain joins TRBV28 and TRBJ2-5; possible D gene TRBD2, 5 bases. The CDR3 is made up of 15 amino acids. Germline CDR1 MDHEN, CDR2 SYDVKM. Trimming left V 1 base short and J 4 bases short, with 13 bases between. The CDR3 nucleotides read TGTGCCAGCAGTTTATCCTTGTCGAGGGCAGAGACCCAGTACTTC. Protein sequence: CASSLSLSRAETQYF.

Only a few counts were recorded for this clonotype. The chain is built from TRBV7-3 and TRBJ2-5; 9 bases line up with TRBD2. The CDR3 consists of 15 residues. The trim removed 1 base at V and 5 bases at J, leaving 5 bases unmatched. Germline CDR1 SGHTA, CDR2 FQGTGA. CDR3 nucleotides: TGTGCCAGCAGCTTAAACGCGGGGGGGCAGGAGACCCAGTACTTC. Translating it yields CASSLNAGGQETQYF.

This clonotype was counted between two and nine times. The chain is built from TRBV5-1 and TRBJ2-5, with 12 bases aligning to TRBD2. Germline V gives CDR1 SGHRS, CDR2 YFSETQ. This CDR3 contains 16 residues. V shed 4 bases, J shed 2 bases, and the junction held 6 bases outside the gene matches. CDR3 loop: CASSERTSGEQETQYF. In DNA, the CDR3 is TGCGCCAGCAGCGAACGGACTAGCGGGGAGCAAGAGACCCAGTACTTC.

The V gene is TRBV20-1, the J gene TRBJ2-5, with D hard to call. The CDR3 runs to 15 residues. Per the germline V gene, CDR1 is DFQATT and CDR2 is SNEGSKA (reference sequence). Trimming stripped 5 bases from V and 3 bases from J, with 19 bases between. DNA of the CDR3: TGCAGTGCTGATACGACCCATGGACGGAAAGAGACCCAGTACTTC. This gives the protein CSADTTHGRKETQYF.

This clonotype was counted between two and nine times. DNA for the CDR3: TGCAGTGCCCATGACTACGAGCAGTACTTC. Translating gives CSAHDYEQYF. V is TRBV20-1 and J is TRBJ2-7; D is undetermined. CDR3 length: 10 amino acids. Trimming left V 6 bases short and J 3 bases short, with 6 bases between. Germline values: CDR1 DFQATT, CDR2 SNEGSKA (reference sequence).